These T cell receptor beta chains were read from a single sample in a study of neoadjuvant anti-PD-1 for oral cavity cancer. Repertoires were generated with immunoSEQ multiplex PCR, while TCRdb's copy carries only in-frame clones and drops some. The sample yields roughly 13,000 clones, 66% seen once. This material consisted of PBMCs, taken before nivolumab (anti-PD-1) treatment. These receptors came from a person between 35 and 79 years old with oral cavity squamous cell carcinoma. The CDR3 runs from the conserved cysteine through the conserved F or W.

V	J	CDR3
TRBV10-1	TRBJ2-2	CASSEVGSATGELFF
TRBV5-8	TRBJ2-7	CASSLGQGVYEQYF
TRBV6-6	TRBJ1-6	CASSPQAVPNNSPLHF
TRBV19	TRBJ1-1	CASYKIGTVNTEAFF
TRBV2	TRBJ1-6	CASREQGNNSPLHF
TRBV19	TRBJ1-5	CASSIVKDQPQHF
TRBV10-2	TRBJ1-3	CASSESQGAVGNTIYF
TRBV2	TRBJ1-2	CASSENPLGYTF
TRBV7-8	TRBJ1-5	CASSHLTGRSNQPQHF
TRBV19	TRBJ1-5	CASSLVEVQQPQHF
TRBV25-1	TRBJ2-5	CASSESQGFLETQYF
TRBV5-1	TRBJ2-2	CASSLDFANTGELFF
TRBV18	TRBJ1-5	CASSRGTGGDQPQHF
TRBV6-1	TRBJ2-7	CASREDWGWEQYF
TRBV5-6	TRBJ2-3	CASSLRGINTDTQYF
TRBV10-3	TRBJ1-1	CAISESGPADSEAFF
TRBV5-4	TRBJ1-5	CASSPGQGDNQPQHF
TRBV19	TRBJ1-6	CASSILTGGLSPLHF
TRBV6-4	TRBJ2-3	CASSLFFGADTQYF